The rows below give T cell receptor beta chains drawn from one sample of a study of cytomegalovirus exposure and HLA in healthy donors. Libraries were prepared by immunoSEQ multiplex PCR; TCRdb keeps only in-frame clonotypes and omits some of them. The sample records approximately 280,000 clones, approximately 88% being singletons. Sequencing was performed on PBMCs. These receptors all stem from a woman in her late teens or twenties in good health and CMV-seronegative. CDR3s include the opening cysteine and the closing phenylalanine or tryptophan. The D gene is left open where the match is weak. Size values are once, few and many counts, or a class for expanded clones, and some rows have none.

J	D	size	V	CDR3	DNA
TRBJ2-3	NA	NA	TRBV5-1	CASSLVLQDTDTQYF	TGCGCCAGCAGCTTGGTACTGCAAGATACAGATACGCAGTATTTT
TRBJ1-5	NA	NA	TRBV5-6	CASSLDGGRNSNQPQHF	TGTGCCAGCAGCTTGGATGGTGGCAGGAATAGCAATCAGCCCCAGCATTTT
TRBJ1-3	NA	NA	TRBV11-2	CASSITDSGNTIYF	TGTGCCAGCAGCATTACAGACTCTGGAAACACCATATATTTT
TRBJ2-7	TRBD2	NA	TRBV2	CASSLSGTSGNYEQYF	TGTGCCAGCAGCCTATCCGGGACTAGCGGGAACTACGAGCAGTACTTC
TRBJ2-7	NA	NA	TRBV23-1	CASSQRTWWTNEQYF	TGCGCCAGCAGTCAAAGAACATGGTGGACTAACGAGCAGTACTTC
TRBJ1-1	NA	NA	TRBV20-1	CSAPGVTEAFF	TGCAGTGCCCCAGGGGTGACTGAAGCTTTCTTT
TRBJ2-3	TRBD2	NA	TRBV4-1	CASSRTQGLASDTQYF	TGCGCCAGCAGCCGAACACAGGGACTAGCATCAGATACGCAGTATTTT
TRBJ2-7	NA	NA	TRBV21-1	CASPNSDIGLYEQYF	TGTGCCAGCCCCAACTCGGACATAGGGCTGTACGAGCAGTACTTC
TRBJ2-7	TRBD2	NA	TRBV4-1	CASSQGGRGTSGSRYEQYF	TGCGCCAGCAGCCAAGGAGGACGCGGGACTAGCGGCAGCCGGTACGAGCAGTACTTC
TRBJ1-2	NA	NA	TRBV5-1	CASSPDSHYGYTF	TGCGCCAGCAGCCCGGACAGCCACTATGGCTACACCTTC
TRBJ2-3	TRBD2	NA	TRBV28	CASSLFLAGGRGGTDTQYF	TGTGCCAGCAGTTTGTTCCTAGCGGGAGGGCGTGGAGGCACAGATACGCAGTATTTT
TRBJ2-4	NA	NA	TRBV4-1	CASSQDGGHGKNIQYF	TGCGCCAGCAGCCAAGACGGAGGGCATGGCAAAAACATTCAGTACTTC
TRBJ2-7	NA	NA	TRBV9	CASSPGGGSREQYF	TGTGCCAGCAGCCCAGGGGGAGGTTCTCGGGAGCAGTACTTC
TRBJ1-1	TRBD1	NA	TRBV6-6	CATGGTEAFF	TGTGCCACAGGGGGCACTGAAGCTTTCTTT
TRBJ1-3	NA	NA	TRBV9	CASSVTQGSGNTIYF	TGTGCCAGCAGCGTAACCCAGGGCTCTGGAAACACCATATATTTT
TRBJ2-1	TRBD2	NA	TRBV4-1	CASSLVAGLYNEQFF	TGCGCCAGCAGCCTCGTAGCGGGACTCTACAATGAGCAGTTCTTC
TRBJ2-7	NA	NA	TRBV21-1	CASPVETGGSSYEQYF	TGTGCCAGCCCGGTAGAGACAGGGGGGAGCTCCTACGAGCAGTACTTC
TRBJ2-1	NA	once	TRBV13	CASSLVGGIFYNEQFF	TGTGCCAGCAGCTTAGTAGGGGGTATATTCTACAATGAGCAGTTCTTC
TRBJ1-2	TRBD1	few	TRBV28	CASSSTGGPNYGYTF	TGTGCCAGCAGTTCAACAGGGGGCCCTAACTATGGCTACACCTTC
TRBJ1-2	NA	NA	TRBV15	CATSRGRSHYGYTF	TGTGCCACCAGCAGAGGTCGGAGCCACTATGGCTACACCTTC
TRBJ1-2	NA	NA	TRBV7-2	CASSRLTLGDYGYTF	TGTGCCAGCAGCCGACTCACACTTGGAGACTATGGCTACACCTTC
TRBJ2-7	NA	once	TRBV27	CASSRYNSYEQYF	TGTGCCAGCAGTCGCTATAACTCCTACGAGCAGTACTTC
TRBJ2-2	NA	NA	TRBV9	CASSVGGANTGELFF	TGTGCCAGCAGCGTTGGTGGAGCCAACACCGGGGAGCTGTTTTTT
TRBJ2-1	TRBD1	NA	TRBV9	CASSAPDRDRSNNEQFF	TGTGCCAGCAGCGCCCCTGACCGGGACAGGAGTAACAATGAGCAGTTCTTC
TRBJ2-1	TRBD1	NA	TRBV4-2	CASSQDIGTGGWNEQFF	TGTGCCAGCAGCCAAGATATTGGGACAGGGGGCTGGAATGAGCAGTTCTTC
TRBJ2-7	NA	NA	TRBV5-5	CASSFTSDYEQYF	TGTGCCAGCAGCTTTACTAGTGATTACGAGCAGTACTTC
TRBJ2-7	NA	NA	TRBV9	CASSEGDYREQYF	TGTGCCAGCAGCGAGGGGGATTACCGCGAGCAGTACTTC
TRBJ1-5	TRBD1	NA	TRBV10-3	CAISGTGREQPQHF	TGTGCCATCAGTGGGACAGGGAGAGAGCAGCCCCAGCATTTT
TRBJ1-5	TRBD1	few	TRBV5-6	CASSLTGGRQPQHF	TGTGCCAGCAGCTTGACAGGGGGCAGACAGCCCCAGCATTTT
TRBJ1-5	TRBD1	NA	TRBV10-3	CAISESNRGGNQPQHF	TGTGCCATCAGTGAGTCGAACAGGGGAGGCAATCAGCCCCAGCATTTT
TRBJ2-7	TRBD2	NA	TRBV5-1	CASSTGLAGGRFTYEQYF	TGCGCCAGCAGCACGGGACTAGCGGGAGGCCGCTTTACCTACGAGCAGTACTTC